This T cell receptor (beta chain) stems from a study of T cells in localized non-small cell lung cancer. Sequencing was performed with immunoSEQ multiplex PCR; in TCRdb, only in-frame clones are kept and a portion is missing. The sample carries tens of thousands of clones, less than 80% recorded once. General study points: Turning up in adjacent lung were a median around 50 of the top 100 tumor clones. Among the tissues sampled, uninvolved adjacent lung had the highest T cell clonality, above tumor.

This clone was picked up a small number of times. Antigen specificity is unknown. V lost 5 bases, J lost 0 bases, and 11 bases lay in between. This CDR3 has 15 amino acids. Germline CDR1 and CDR2: LNHDA and SQIVND (reference sequence). The chain employs TRBV19 and TRBJ1-3; no reliable D call. The sequencing here drew on peripheral blood, taken before any cancer treatment. This TCR came from a male donor older than 55 with stage II squamous cell lung carcinoma. The DNA of the CDR3 is TGTGCCAGTAGTTACGGCAGAAGCTCTGGAAACACCATATATTTT. It yields the protein CASSYGRSSGNTIYF. Looking up the rest from reference TRBV19 and TRBJ1-3 gives the full variable domain: DGGITQSPKYLFRKEGQNVTLSCEQNLNHDAMYWYRQDPGQGLRLIYYSQIVNDFQKGDIAEGYSVSREKKESFPLTVTSAQKNPTAFYLCASSYGRSSGNTIYFGEGSWLTVV.